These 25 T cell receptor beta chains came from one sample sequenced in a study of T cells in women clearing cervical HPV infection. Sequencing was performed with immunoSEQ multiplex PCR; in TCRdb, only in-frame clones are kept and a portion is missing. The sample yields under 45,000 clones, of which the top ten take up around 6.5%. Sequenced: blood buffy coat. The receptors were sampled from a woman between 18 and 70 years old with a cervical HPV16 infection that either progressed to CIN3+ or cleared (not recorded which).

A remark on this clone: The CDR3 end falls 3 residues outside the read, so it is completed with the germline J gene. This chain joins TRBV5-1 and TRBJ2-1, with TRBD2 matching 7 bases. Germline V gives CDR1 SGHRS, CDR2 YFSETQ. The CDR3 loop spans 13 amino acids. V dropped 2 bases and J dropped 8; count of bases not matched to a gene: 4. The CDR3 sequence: CASSFGLEYEQFF. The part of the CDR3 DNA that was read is TGCGCCAGCAGCTTTGGACTAGAATATGAG.

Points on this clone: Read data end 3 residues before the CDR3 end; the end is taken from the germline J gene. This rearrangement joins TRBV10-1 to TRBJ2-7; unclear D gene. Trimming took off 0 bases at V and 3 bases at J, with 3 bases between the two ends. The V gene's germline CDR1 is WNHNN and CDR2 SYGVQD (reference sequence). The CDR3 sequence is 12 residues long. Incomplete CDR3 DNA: TGCGCCAGCAGTGAGTCCAGCTACGAG. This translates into CASSESSYE. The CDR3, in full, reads CASSESSYEQYF.

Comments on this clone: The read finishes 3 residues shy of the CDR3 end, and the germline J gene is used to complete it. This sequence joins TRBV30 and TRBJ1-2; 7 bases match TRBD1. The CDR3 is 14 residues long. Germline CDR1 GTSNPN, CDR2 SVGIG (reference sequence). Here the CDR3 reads CAWSVQGSTDTYTF. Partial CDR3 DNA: TGTGCCTGGAGTGTACAGGGGAGCACAGATACC.

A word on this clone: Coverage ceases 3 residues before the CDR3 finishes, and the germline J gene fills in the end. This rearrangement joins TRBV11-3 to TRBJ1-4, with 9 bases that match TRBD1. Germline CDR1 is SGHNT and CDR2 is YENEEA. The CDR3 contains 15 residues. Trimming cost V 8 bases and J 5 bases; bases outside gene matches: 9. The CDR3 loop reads CASSGTGKVNEKLFF. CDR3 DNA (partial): TGTGCCAGCTCCGGGACAGGGAAGGTAAATGAAAAA.

Partial CDR3 DNA: TGTGCCAGCAGCCACAGGGAGGTTTCCGGGGAG. Protein product: CASSHREVSGE. The whole CDR3 region reads CASSHREVSGELFF. The genes are TRBV5-6 and TRBJ2-2; either TRBD1 or TRBD2 may supply D (6 bases each). The CDR3 is cut off 3 residues early in the read; its end comes from the germline J gene. CDR1 is SGHDT, CDR2 YYEEEE, per germline. The CDR3 is 14 residues long. V lost 4 bases, J lost 6 bases, and 13 bases lay in between.

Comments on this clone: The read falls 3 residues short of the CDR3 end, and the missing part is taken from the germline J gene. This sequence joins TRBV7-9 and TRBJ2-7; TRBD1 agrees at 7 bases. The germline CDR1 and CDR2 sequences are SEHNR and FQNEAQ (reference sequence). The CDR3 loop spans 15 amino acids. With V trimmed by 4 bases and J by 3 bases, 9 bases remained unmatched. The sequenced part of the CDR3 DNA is TGTGCCAGCAGCTCCCGGACAGGACAGGTCTACGAG. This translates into CASSSRTGQVYE. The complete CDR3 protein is CASSSRTGQVYEQYF.

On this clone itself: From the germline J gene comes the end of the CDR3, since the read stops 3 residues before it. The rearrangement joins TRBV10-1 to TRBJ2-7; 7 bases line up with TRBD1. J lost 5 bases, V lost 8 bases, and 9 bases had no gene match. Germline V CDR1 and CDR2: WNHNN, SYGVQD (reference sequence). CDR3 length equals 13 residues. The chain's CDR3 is CASVLDRTHEQYF. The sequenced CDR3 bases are TGCGCCAGCGTTCTGGACAGGACCCACGAG.

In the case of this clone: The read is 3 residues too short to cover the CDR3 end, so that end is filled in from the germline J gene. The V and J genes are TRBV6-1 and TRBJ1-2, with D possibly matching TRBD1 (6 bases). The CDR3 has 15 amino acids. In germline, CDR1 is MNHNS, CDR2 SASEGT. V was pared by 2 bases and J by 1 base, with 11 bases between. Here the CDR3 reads CASSEQGLGNYGYTF. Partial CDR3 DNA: TGTGCCAGCAGTGAACAGGGGCTCGGTAACTATGGC.

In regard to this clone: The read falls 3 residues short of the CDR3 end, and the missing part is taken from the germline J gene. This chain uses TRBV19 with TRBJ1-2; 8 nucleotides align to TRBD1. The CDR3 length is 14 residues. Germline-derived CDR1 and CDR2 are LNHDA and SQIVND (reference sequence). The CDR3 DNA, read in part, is TGTGCCAGTAGTACGGGACAGGACACAGATACC. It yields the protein CASSTGQDTDT. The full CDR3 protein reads CASSTGQDTDTYTF.

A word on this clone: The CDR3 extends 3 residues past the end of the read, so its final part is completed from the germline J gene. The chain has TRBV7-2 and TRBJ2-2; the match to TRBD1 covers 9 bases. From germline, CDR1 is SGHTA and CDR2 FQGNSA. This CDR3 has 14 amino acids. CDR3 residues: CASSLRRQGEKLFF. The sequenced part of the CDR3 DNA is TGTGCCAGCAGCTTAAGGCGACAGGGGGAAAAG.

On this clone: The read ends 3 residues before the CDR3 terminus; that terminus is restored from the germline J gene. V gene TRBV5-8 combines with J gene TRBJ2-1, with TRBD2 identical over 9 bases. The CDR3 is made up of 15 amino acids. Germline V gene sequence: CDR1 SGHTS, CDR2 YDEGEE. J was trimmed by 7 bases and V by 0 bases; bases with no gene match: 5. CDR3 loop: CASSLGRGGWNEQFF. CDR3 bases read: TGTGCCAGCAGCTTGGGGCGGGGGGGTTGGAATGAG.

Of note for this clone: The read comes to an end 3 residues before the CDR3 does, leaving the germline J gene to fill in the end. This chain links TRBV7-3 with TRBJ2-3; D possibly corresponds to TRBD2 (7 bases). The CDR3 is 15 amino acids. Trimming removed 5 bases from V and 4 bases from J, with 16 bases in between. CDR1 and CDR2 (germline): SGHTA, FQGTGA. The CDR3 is CASSVEGGAPDTQYF. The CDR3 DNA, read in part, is TGTGCCAGCAGCGTTGAAGGGGGGGCCCCAGATACG.

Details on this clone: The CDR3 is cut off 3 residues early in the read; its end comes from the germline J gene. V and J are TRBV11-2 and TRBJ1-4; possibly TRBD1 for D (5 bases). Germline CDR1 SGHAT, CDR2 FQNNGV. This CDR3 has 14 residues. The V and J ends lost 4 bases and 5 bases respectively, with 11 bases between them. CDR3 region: CASSSGGKNEKLFF. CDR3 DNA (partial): TGTGCCAGCAGCTCGGGGGGGAAGAATGAAAAA.

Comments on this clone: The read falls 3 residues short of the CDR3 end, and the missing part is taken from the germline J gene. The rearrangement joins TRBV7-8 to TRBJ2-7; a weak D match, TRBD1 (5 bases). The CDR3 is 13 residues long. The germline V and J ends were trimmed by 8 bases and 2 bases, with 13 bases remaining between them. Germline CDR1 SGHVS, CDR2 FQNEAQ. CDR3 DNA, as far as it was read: TGTGCCAGCCGAATGGCAGGGACCTACGAG. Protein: CASRMAGTYE. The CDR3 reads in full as CASRMAGTYEQYF.

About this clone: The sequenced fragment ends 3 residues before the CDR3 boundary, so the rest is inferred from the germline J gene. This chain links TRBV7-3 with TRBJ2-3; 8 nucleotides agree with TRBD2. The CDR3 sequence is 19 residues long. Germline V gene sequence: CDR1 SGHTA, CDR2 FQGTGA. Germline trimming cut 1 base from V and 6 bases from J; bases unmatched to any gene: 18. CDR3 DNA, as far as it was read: TGTGCCAGCAGCTTAAGTACCTCTTGGGTGGCAGCGGGGGAGGATACG. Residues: CASSLSTSWVAAGEDT. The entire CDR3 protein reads CASSLSTSWVAAGEDTQYF.

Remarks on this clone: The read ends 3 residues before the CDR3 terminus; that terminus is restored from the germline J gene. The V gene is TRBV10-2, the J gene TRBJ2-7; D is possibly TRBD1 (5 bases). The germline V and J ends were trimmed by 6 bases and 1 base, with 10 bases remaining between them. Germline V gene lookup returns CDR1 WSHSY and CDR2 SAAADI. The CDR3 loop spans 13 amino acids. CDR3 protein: CASSPDSSYEQYF. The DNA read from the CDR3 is TGCGCCAGCAGCCCAGACAGTTCCTACGAG.

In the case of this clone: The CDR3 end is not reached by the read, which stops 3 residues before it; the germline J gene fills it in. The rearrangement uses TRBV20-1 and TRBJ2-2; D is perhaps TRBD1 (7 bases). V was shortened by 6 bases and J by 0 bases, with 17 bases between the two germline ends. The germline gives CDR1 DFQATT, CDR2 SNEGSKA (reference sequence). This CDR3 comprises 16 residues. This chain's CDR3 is CSAPRGGQANTGELFF. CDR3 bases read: TGCAGTGCCCCACGGGGAGGACAGGCGAACACCGGGGAG.

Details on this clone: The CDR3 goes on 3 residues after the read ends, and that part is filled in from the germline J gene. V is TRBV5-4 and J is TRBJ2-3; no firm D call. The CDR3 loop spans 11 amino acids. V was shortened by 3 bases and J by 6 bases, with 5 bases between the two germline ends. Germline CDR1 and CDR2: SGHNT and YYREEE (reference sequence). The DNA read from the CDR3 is TGTGCCAGCAGCTCGAGGGATACG. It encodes CASSSRDT. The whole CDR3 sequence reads CASSSRDTQYF.

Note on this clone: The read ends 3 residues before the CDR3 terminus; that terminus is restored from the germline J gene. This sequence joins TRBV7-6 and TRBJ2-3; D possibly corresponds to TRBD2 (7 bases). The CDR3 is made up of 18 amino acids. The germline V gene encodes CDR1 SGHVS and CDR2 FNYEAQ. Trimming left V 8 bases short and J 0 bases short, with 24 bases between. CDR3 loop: CASARGAGTPISTDTQYF. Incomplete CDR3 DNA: TGTGCCAGCGCCCGGGGGGCAGGGACTCCTATTAGCACAGATACG.

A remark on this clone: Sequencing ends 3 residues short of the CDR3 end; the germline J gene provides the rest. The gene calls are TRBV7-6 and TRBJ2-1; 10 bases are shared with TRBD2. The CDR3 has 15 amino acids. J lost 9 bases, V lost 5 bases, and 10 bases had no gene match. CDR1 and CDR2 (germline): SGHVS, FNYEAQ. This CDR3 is CASSETSGQWGEQFF. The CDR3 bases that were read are TGTGCCAGCAGCGAGACTAGCGGGCAGTGGGGTGAG. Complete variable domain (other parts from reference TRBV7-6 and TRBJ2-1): GAGVSQSPRYKVTKRGQDVALRCDPISGHVSLYWYRQALGQGPEFLTYFNYEAQQDKSGLPNDRFSAERPEGSISTLTIQRTEQRDSAMYRCASSETSGQWGEQFFGPGTRLTVL.

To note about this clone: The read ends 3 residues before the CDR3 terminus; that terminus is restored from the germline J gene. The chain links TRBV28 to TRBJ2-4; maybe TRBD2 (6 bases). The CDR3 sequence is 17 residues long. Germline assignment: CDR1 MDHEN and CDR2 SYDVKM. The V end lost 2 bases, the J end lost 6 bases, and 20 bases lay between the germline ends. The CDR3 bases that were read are TGTGCCAGCAGTTTACCCCATGGGGGGTTGATCGGAAACATT. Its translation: CASSLPHGGLIGNI. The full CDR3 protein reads CASSLPHGGLIGNIQYF.

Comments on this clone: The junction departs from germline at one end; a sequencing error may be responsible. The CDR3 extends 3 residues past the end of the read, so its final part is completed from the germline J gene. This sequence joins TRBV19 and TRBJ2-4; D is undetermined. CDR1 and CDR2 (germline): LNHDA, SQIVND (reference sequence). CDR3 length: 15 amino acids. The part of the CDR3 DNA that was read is TGTGCCAGTCGTATCCCGATGCGGATTCTCTATGGT. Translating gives CASRIPMRILYG. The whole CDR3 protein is CASRIPMRILYGQYF.

CDR3 loop: CASSSGGSNTGELFF. The CDR3 bases that were read are TGTGCCAGCAGCTCAGGGGGTTCTAACACCGGGGAG. V gene TRBV5-4 combines with J gene TRBJ2-2; 7 nucleotides line up with TRBD1. The read stops 3 residues short of the end of the CDR3; the missing end is completed from the germline J gene. This CDR3 has 15 residues. J was trimmed by 2 bases and V by 3 bases; bases with no gene match: 4. The germline V gene encodes CDR1 SGHNT and CDR2 YYREEE (reference sequence).

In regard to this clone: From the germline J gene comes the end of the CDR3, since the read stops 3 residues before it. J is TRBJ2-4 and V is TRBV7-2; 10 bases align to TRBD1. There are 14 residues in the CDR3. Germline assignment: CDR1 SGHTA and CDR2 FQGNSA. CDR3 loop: CASSLEGQGYGQYF. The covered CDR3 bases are TGTGCCAGCAGCTTAGAGGGACAGGGGTATGGT.

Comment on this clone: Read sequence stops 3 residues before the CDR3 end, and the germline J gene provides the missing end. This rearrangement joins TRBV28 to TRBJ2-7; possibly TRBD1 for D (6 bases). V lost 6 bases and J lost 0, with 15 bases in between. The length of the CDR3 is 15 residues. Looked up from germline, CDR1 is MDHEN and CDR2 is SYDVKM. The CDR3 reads CASSQGTPFSYEQYF. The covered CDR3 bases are TGTGCCAGCAGCCAAGGGACACCATTCTCCTACGAG.